This T cell receptor (beta chain) originates from a study of CD4 T cells in relation to SARS-CoV-2 and coronaviruses. Details on this clone: The antigen remains unidentified.

Profiled with immunoSEQ multiplex PCR; TCRdb holds only in-frame clones, not every one. The table lists more than 15,000 clones, about 72% of them singletons. Before the COVID-19 pandemic, during about 2011-2019, CD4+ T cells were taken from unexposed donors. The cells were cultured for around ten days before CD4+ T cells were isolated. CDR1 LGHDT and CDR2 YNNKEL come from the germline V gene (reference sequence). The V and J ends lost 2 bases and 4 bases respectively, with 14 bases between them. This CDR3 contains 16 residues. Sequencing was performed on CD4+ T cells from PBMCs, cultured in vitro. The receptor's source is a human donor in good health. The chain combines TRBV3-1 (or the pseudogene TRBV3-2) with TRBJ1-4; D gene unclear. The CDR3 nucleotides are TGTGCCAGCAGCCAAATATCGGGCAGAGGTAATGAAAAACTGTTTTTT. Translating gives CASSQISGRGNEKLFF.